The text below deals with one T cell receptor (beta chain). From germline, CDR1 is SGHDT and CDR2 YYEEEE. V gave up 2 bases and J gave up 9 bases, with 12 bases separating them. This CDR3 has 12 residues. As originally analysed: Amplification from reference gene primers served as the basis for estimated nucleated cell counts. Measured with immunoSEQ multiplex PCR; TCRdb has only the in-frame clones, and not every one. Clone size and the V and J calls come from that table; the DNA yielded D and trimming. The data show 150,000 to 200,000 clones, 65% to 90% seen once. Cohort assignment relied on participant-reported clinical history. The data belong to a study of blood T cell repertoires in COVID-19. In the study overall: Sources were T cells, B-cell-depleted T cells, or PBMCs; the material itself was cDNA or gDNA.

This chain uses TRBV5-6 with TRBJ2-7; weak D call: TRBD1 (5 bases). The sequencing sample was made of PBMCs or T cells enriched from blood (not recorded which). The receptor comes from a woman in her sixties or seventies with acute COVID-19. CDR3 sequence: CASSFGGARQYV. For the CDR3, the DNA is TGTGCCAGCAGCTTCGGTGGGGCGAGGCAGTACGTC.